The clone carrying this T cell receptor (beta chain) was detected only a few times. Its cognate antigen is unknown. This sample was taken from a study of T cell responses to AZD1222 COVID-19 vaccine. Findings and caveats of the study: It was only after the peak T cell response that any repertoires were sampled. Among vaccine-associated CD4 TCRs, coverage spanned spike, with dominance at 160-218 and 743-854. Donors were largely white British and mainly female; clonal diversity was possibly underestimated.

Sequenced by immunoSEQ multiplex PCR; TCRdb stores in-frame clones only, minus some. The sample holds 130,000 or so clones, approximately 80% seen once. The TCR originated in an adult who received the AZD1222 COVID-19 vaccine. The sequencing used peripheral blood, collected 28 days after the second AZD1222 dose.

The CDR3 here is CASTMGLSSYEQYF. CDR3 DNA sequence: TGTGCCAGTACTATGGGACTGTCCTCCTACGAGCAGTACTTC. The chain joins TRBV2 to TRBJ2-7; perhaps TRBD2 as D (6 bases). The CDR3 loop spans 14 amino acids. The germline V and J ends were trimmed by 9 bases and 0 bases, with 15 bases remaining between them. CDR1 and CDR2 from the germline V gene are SNHLY and FYNNEI.